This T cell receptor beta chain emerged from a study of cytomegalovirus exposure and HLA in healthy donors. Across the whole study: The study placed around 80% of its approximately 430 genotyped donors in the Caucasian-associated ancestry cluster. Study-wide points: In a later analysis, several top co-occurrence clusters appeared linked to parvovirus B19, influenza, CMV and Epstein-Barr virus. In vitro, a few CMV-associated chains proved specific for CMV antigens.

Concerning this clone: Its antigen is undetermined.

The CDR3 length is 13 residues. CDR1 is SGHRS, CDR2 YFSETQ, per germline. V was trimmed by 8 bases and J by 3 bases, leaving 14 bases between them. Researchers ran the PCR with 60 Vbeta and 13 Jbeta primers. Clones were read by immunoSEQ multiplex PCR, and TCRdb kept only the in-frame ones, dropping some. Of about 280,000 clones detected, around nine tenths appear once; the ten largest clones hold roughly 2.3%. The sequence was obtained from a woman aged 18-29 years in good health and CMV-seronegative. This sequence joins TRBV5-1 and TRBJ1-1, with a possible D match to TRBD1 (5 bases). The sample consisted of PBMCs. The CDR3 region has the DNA TGCGCCAGGGGGCCCGGTTCTTACACTGAAGCTTTCTTT. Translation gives CARGPGSYTEAFF.